This note documents a single TCR beta chain sequence. In the same sample, other DNA sequences code for this CDR3. Time point here: blood 4 weeks post-SBRT, at nephrectomy. Indicated treatment: 15 Gy SBRT to primary tumor, nephrectomy 4 weeks later. Nephrectomy followed 15 Gy stereotactic body radiation by 4 weeks. This renal cell carcinoma was of the clear cell type. This specimen belongs to a study of radiation and T cells in renal cell carcinoma. The table came from immunoSEQ multiplex PCR; TCRdb's copy has only in-frame clones and leaves some out. The table records 140,000 or so clones, 75% to 90% of them present only once. V gave up 0 bases and J gave up 0 bases, with 7 bases separating them. The CDR3 sequence is 15 residues long. In germline, CDR1 is MNHEY, CDR2 SVGAGI.

The source of this sequence is a woman between 50 and 59 years old with renal cell carcinoma. Material: blood, obtained from a patient whose treatment included radiotherapy and nephrectomy. The V gene is TRBV6-5, the J gene TRBJ2-3; no reliable D call. As DNA, the CDR3 is TGTGCCAGCAGTTACTCGGGCGGAAGCACAGATACGCAGTATTTT. Translated, it gives CASSYSGGSTDTQYF.